What follows are 14 T cell receptor beta chains derived from one specimen sequenced in a study of T cells in localized non-small cell lung cancer. Clones were sequenced by immunoSEQ multiplex PCR, and TCRdb holds only the in-frame ones, with some missing. Of under 75,000 clones listed, 86% are singletons. Sequenced material: peripheral blood, taken before any cancer treatment. The receptor set was obtained from a male donor at least 60 years old with stage III squamous cell lung carcinoma.

V usage is TRBV11-3 and J usage is TRBJ2-5; D might be TRBD2 (7 bases). The CDR3 length is 15 residues. The V and J ends lost 1 base and 2 bases respectively, with 11 bases between them. Germline CDR1 and CDR2: SGHNT and YENEEA. The CDR3: CASSLGRGGQETQYF. CDR3 sequence (DNA): TGTGCCAGCAGCTTAGGAAGGGGGGGTCAAGAGACCCAGTACTTC.

V is TRBV7-2 and J is TRBJ1-2; TRBD1 aligns across 12 bases. This CDR3 spans 16 amino acids. Germline assignment: CDR1 SGHTA and CDR2 FQGNSA. V lost 4 bases, J lost 8 bases, and 11 bases stayed unmatched. CDR3: CASSYQPGQGAGGYTF. The DNA for the CDR3 is TGTGCCAGCAGCTATCAACCGGGACAGGGGGCGGGAGGCTACACCTTC.

CDR3 nucleotide sequence: TGTGCCAGCAGCTTGGCGGCAGGGAGAGCCTCCTACGAGCAGTACTTC. Its protein product is CASSLAAGRASYEQYF. The V call is TRBV5-4, the J call TRBJ2-7; perhaps D is TRBD1 or TRBD2 (5 bases each). The CDR3 runs 16 residues. Per the germline V gene, CDR1 is SGHNT and CDR2 is YYREEE (reference sequence). V gave up 0 bases and J gave up 0 bases, with 13 bases separating them.

This chain joins TRBV28 and TRBJ1-6; D call uncertain. Trimming took 7 bases from V and 4 from J, leaving 11 bases between them. This CDR3 is built from 14 residues. Germline values: CDR1 MDHEN, CDR2 SYDVKM. This chain's CDR3 is CASITGFYNSPLHF. The CDR3, as DNA: TGTGCCAGCATAACGGGGTTTTATAATTCACCCCTCCACTTT.

This chain connects TRBV6-1 to TRBJ2-7; 7 positions agree with TRBD1. The germline CDR1 and CDR2 sequences are MNHNS and SASEGT. V trimming: 3 bases; J trimming: 2 bases; junction bases outside the gene matches: 7. The CDR3 runs 15 residues. CDR3: CASSDEGGTPYEQYF. The CDR3 nucleotides are TGTGCCAGCAGTGATGAAGGGGGCACCCCCTACGAGCAGTACTTC.

With regard to this clone: Other DNA variants within this sample encode the same CDR3. The gene calls are TRBV7-9 and TRBJ1-6; 9 bases line up with TRBD1. CDR1 and CDR2 from the germline V gene are SEHNR and FQNEAQ (reference sequence). The CDR3 has 14 residues. J was trimmed by 9 bases and V by 5 bases; bases with no gene match: 5. CDR3 protein: CASSPGQGGSPLHF. DNA of the CDR3: TGTGCCAGCAGCCCGGGACAGGGTGGTTCACCCCTCCACTTT. Looking up the rest from reference TRBV7-9 and TRBJ1-6 gives the full variable domain: DTGVSQNPRHKITKRGQNVTFRCDPISEHNRLYWYRQTLGQGPEFLTYFQNEAQLEKSRLLSDRFSAERPKGSFSTLEIQRTEQGDSAMYLCASSPGQGGSPLHFGNGTRLTVT.

The V and J genes are TRBV28 and TRBJ1-5; perhaps TRBD1 as D (5 bases). V lost 6 bases, J lost 2 bases, and 14 bases lay in between. CDR1 is MDHEN, CDR2 SYDVKM, per germline. This CDR3 is 15 amino acids long. The CDR3 DNA reads TGTGCCAGCAGACCCAGGGCGTTGGGCAATCAGCCCCAGCATTTT. Translated: CASRPRALGNQPQHF.

This chain connects TRBV5-8 to TRBJ2-2; unclear D gene. V shed 0 bases and J shed 3 bases, with 9 bases lying between them. Germline loops: CDR1 SGHTS, CDR2 YDEGEE. This CDR3 region has 15 residues. The CDR3 loop is CASSLAWTDTGELFF. CDR3 in DNA: TGTGCCAGCAGCTTGGCGTGGACGGACACCGGGGAGCTGTTTTTT.

The chain uses TRBV10-3 and TRBJ1-2; 9 nucleotides line up with TRBD1. Germline CDR1 and CDR2: ENHRY and SYGVKD. With V trimmed by 5 bases and J by 3 bases, 4 bases remained unmatched. The CDR3 extends over 14 amino acids. The CDR3 here is CAISRDRDYYGYTF. The DNA of the CDR3 is TGTGCCATCAGTCGGGACAGGGACTACTATGGCTACACCTTC.

The chain recombines TRBV11-1 with TRBJ2-4; D is possibly TRBD2 (5 bases). Per the germline V gene, CDR1 is SGHAT and CDR2 is FQDESV (reference sequence). The CDR3 runs 14 residues. With 3 bases removed from V and 8 bases from J, the gap between germline ends came to 14 bases. The CDR3 loop reads CASSFSGMTDIQYF. In DNA form, the CDR3 reads TGTGCCAGCAGCTTTTCCGGGATGACGGACATTCAGTACTTC.

This clone was observed a few times. This chain links TRBV7-8 with TRBJ1-1, with a possible D match to TRBD1 (6 bases). Germline CDR1 is SGHVS and CDR2 is FQNEAQ. The CDR3 is made up of 13 amino acids. Trimming stripped 8 bases from V and 2 bases from J, with 12 bases between. CDR3 sequence reads: CASSSGGNTEAFF. Written as DNA, the CDR3 is TGTGCCAGCTCATCCGGGGGCAACACTGAAGCTTTCTTT.

The chain uses TRBV19 and TRBJ2-5; TRBD1 agrees at 8 bases. The CDR3 loop spans 15 amino acids. In germline, CDR1 is LNHDA, CDR2 SQIVND (reference sequence). V lost 6 bases, J lost 4 bases, and 10 bases stayed unmatched. The DNA of the CDR3 is TGTGCCAGTAGGACTCAGGGGGCTTCGTCAGAGACCCAGTACTTC. It is translated as CASRTQGASSETQYF.

This chain uses TRBV7-2 with TRBJ2-1; D is possibly TRBD2 (5 bases). Between the trimmed V and J ends, which lost 5 bases and 2 bases, there was a span of 10 bases. The CDR3 contains 14 residues. Germline V gives CDR1 SGHTA, CDR2 FQGNSA. CDR3 coding DNA: TGTGCCAGCAGCCTCCCCGGGGCCTACAATGAGCAGTTCTTC. Its translation: CASSLPGAYNEQFF.

V gene TRBV28 combines with J gene TRBJ2-7; 7 nucleotides align to TRBD1. The CDR3 has 11 amino acids. Germline CDR1 is MDHEN and CDR2 is SYDVKM. CDR3 amino acids: CASSDYKTGDV. The CDR3 region has the DNA TGTGCCAGCAGTGATTATAAAACAGGGGACGTC.